Listed here is a single T cell receptor (beta chain). Source study methods: Amplification from reference gene primers served as the basis for estimated nucleated cell counts. Produced via immunoSEQ multiplex PCR; TCRdb's table is partial and in-frame only. V, J and clone size are taken as reported in that table, and D and trimming were inferred from the DNA itself. The sample contains fewer than 200,000 clones, about 93% of which appear only once. Trimming took 4 bases from V and 4 from J, leaving 14 bases between them. This CDR3 spans 14 amino acids. The V gene's germline CDR1 is SGHNT and CDR2 YYREEE (reference sequence). This specimen comes from a study of blood T cell repertoires in COVID-19. Study context: Whether acute or convalescent, the COVID-19 samples came from the United States, Italy and Spain. From T cells, B-cell-depleted T cells, or PBMCs came the material, which was cDNA or gDNA.

The sequence derives from a woman between 50 and 59 years old with acute or convalescent COVID-19. The chain couples TRBV5-4 to TRBJ1-2; possible D gene TRBD1, 6 bases. Sequencing used peripheral blood. The CDR3 region has the DNA TGTGCCAGCAGCCAGACACAGGGTGGCTATGGCTACACCTTC. As protein: CASSQTQGGYGYTF.